Shown below are 14 T cell receptor beta chains from a single sample sequenced in a study of technical replicates of blood from a few donors. This table comes from immunoSEQ multiplex PCR, and its TCRdb copy is limited to in-frame clones, with some not included. The sample shows 70,000 to 80,000 clones, 91% of them seen only once. Sequencing was carried out using T cells isolated from PBMCs. These receptors were collected from a human donor in good health. Some clones in this sample may be carry-over from other donors' samples.

The chain combines TRBV11-2 with TRBJ1-4; maybe TRBD1 (6 bases). This CDR3 contains 14 residues. CDR1 is SGHAT and CDR2 is FQNNGV in the germline V gene. Between the trimmed V and J ends, which lost 5 bases and 5 bases, there was a span of 12 bases. The CDR3 reads CASSRGGPNEKLFF. CDR3 DNA: TGTGCCAGCAGCCGGGGGGGCCCCAATGAAAAACTGTTTTTT.

The chain links TRBV6-5 to TRBJ1-5, with D uncertain. Germline loops: CDR1 MNHEY, CDR2 SVGAGI. The CDR3 loop spans 11 amino acids. The CDR3 reads CASGADQPQHF. In DNA form, the CDR3 reads TGTGCGTCTGGTGCGGATCAGCCCCAGCATTTT.

In the case of this clone: One junction end does not reproduce the germline sequence, and a read error may be involved. The rearrangement uses TRBV14 and TRBJ1-2; 7 bases are shared with TRBD1. Per germline, CDR1 SGHDN and CDR2 FVKESK. The CDR3 totals 13 residues. In DNA, the CDR3 is TGTGCCAGCAGCCAACCCCCGGACAGGAGCCAGGCCTTC. Translation gives CASSQPPDRSQAF.

This clone was counted only a few times. V gene TRBV4-1 combines with J gene TRBJ2-1, with D perhaps matching TRBD1 (6 bases). CDR3 length: 15 amino acids. V lost 0 bases, J lost 9 bases, and 15 bases lay in between. Per the germline V gene, CDR1 is MGHRA and CDR2 is YSYEKL. In DNA form, the CDR3 reads TGCGCCAGCAGCCAAGAAGGTCCAGGGGTGGGTGAGCAGTTCTTC. This sequence encodes CASSQEGPGVGEQFF.

The J gene is TRBJ1-3, the V gene TRBV28, with 11 positions matching TRBD1. Germline lookup yields CDR1 MDHEN and CDR2 SYDVKM. The V and J ends lost 6 bases and 3 bases, in that order; junction bases with no gene match: 4. The CDR3 is made up of 15 amino acids. Written as DNA, the CDR3 is TGTGCCAGCAGCTGGGACAGGGGGTTTGGAAACACCATATATTTT. Protein product: CASSWDRGFGNTIYF.

This clone was detected a few times. The chain links TRBV2 to TRBJ1-5; 8 bases align to TRBD1. Germline lookup yields CDR1 SNHLY and CDR2 FYNNEI. The V segment lost 6 bases and the J segment 5 bases; nucleotides outside the gene matches: 3. The length of the CDR3 is 13 residues. CDR3 nucleotide sequence: TGTGCCAGCAGCGCACAGGGGGATCAGCCCCAGCATTTT. It specifies CASSAQGDQPQHF.

The chain uses TRBV4-1 and TRBJ2-1; 10 bases align to TRBD1. There are 16 residues in the CDR3. The germline V gene has CDR1 MGHRA and CDR2 YSYEKL. After removal of 3 bases from V and 4 bases from J, the junction contained 6 bases not matched to a gene. In DNA, the CDR3 is TGCGCCAGCAGCCACGGACGGACAGGGGGATACAATGAGCAGTTCTTC. Translated: CASSHGRTGGYNEQFF.

The chain has TRBV18 and TRBJ2-7, with unresolved D. Germline V CDR1 and CDR2: KGHSH, LQKENI. The CDR3 loop spans 12 amino acids. With 3 bases removed from V and 5 bases from J, the gap between germline ends came to 8 bases. The CDR3 loop is CASSPNRDEQYF. The DNA of the CDR3 is TGTGCCAGCTCACCCAACCGGGACGAGCAGTACTTC.

The chain combines TRBV27 with TRBJ2-5; 8 positions agree with TRBD2. This CDR3 spans 15 amino acids. From germline, CDR1 is MNHEY and CDR2 SMNVEV (reference sequence). With V trimmed by 7 bases and J by 4 bases, 11 bases remained unmatched. The CDR3 here is CASTFSRGGRETQYF. Here the CDR3 DNA reads TGTGCCAGCACGTTCTCCCGGGGGGGGCGAGAGACCCAGTACTTC.

The rearrangement joins TRBV9 to TRBJ2-7, with 9 bases matching TRBD1. V was pared by 4 bases and J by 4 bases, with 12 bases of the junction left unmatched. Germline V gives CDR1 SGDLS, CDR2 YYNGEE. The CDR3 loop spans 16 amino acids. The CDR3, as DNA: TGTGCCAGCAGCATTACGGGTGGGACAGGGATATACGAGCAGTACTTC. Its translation: CASSITGGTGIYEQYF.

This clone appeared a single time. The chain links TRBV7-6 to TRBJ1-4, with no clear D. The V end lost 5 bases, the J end lost 0 bases, and 13 bases lay between the germline ends. This CDR3 spans 16 amino acids. Germline V gene data show CDR1 as SGHVS and CDR2 as FNYEAQ. In DNA, the CDR3 is TGTGCCAGCAGCAGAGGGCCGCGGACAACTAATGAAAAACTGTTTTTT. As protein: CASSRGPRTTNEKLFF.

The gene calls are TRBV10-1 and TRBJ2-3; D unresolved. Looked up from germline, CDR1 is WNHNN and CDR2 is SYGVQD (reference sequence). V was shortened by 3 bases and J by 2 bases, with 3 bases between the two germline ends. CDR3 size: 12 residues. DNA of the CDR3: TGCGCCAGCAGTGAACACACAGATACGCAGTATTTT. Protein product: CASSEHTDTQYF.

The chain uses TRBV6-4 and TRBJ2-3; TRBD2 aligns across 8 bases. The CDR3 covers 14 residues. The V segment lost 4 bases and the J segment 3 bases; nucleotides outside the gene matches: 3. The germline V gene has CDR1 MRHNA and CDR2 SNTAGT. The CDR3 nucleotides are TGTGCCAGCAGTGTTGCGGGAGGTACAGATACGCAGTATTTT. Its translation: CASSVAGGTDTQYF.

The rearrangement joins TRBV5-4 to TRBJ2-3; a weak D match, TRBD1 (5 bases). The CDR3 spans 16 residues. Germline CDR1 and CDR2: SGHNT and YYREEE (reference sequence). V dropped 5 bases and J dropped 0 bases, with 16 bases sitting between them. Here the CDR3 DNA reads TGTGCCAGCAGGCCTGAGGCCAGACAGAGCACAGATACGCAGTATTTT. This gives the protein CASRPEARQSTDTQYF.